Each of the 30 T cell receptor beta chains below was sequenced from the same sample in a study of cytotoxic CD8 clonotypes in ibrutinib-treated CLL. Some clones are missing from TCRdb's copy, which holds only in-frame ones; the method was immunoSEQ multiplex PCR. Among hundreds of thousands of clones listed, around four fifths were seen once. This specimen was PBMCs, taken before ibrutinib treatment. The source is a human donor with chronic lymphocytic leukemia.

This clone was seen a handful of times. The chain joins TRBV7-2 to TRBJ2-2; maybe TRBD2 (7 bases). The V gene lost 5 bases and the J gene lost 9 bases, with 16 bases spanning the gap. Germline-derived CDR1 and CDR2 are SGHTA and FQGNSA. CDR3 length: 14 amino acids. The CDR3 sequence: CASSPRGGARELFF. The CDR3 DNA is TGTGCCAGCAGCCCCAGAGGGGGGGCTCGGGAGCTGTTTTTT.

The genes are TRBV18 and TRBJ2-7; D is unclear. Trimming cost V 3 bases and J 2 bases, with 8 bases left between them. This CDR3 has 13 residues. Germline CDR1 is KGHSH and CDR2 is LQKENI. CDR3 sequence (DNA): TGTGCCAGCTCACCTCATCCAACCTACGAGCAGTACTTC. The encoded protein is CASSPHPTYEQYF.

V usage is TRBV6-6 and J usage is TRBJ2-5; D is uncertain. Per the germline V gene, CDR1 is MNHNY and CDR2 is SVGAGI (reference sequence). Trimming pared 0 bases from V and 3 bases from J, leaving 8 bases between. The CDR3 is 14 amino acids. The CDR3 bases are TGTGCCAGCAGTTACTCCCCTGGGGAAGAGACCCAGTACTTC. Translation gives CASSYSPGEETQYF.

The chain employs TRBV30 and TRBJ2-5; D might be TRBD1 (5 bases). This CDR3 has 13 residues. The V gene's germline CDR1 is GTSNPN and CDR2 SVGIG (reference sequence). The V and J ends lost 2 bases and 5 bases respectively, with 12 bases between them. The CDR3 nucleotides are TGTGCCTGGAGTCCAGGGATCGTGGAGACCCAGTACTTC. Encoded protein: CAWSPGIVETQYF.

V usage is TRBV7-9 and J usage is TRBJ2-3; 7 bases fit TRBD1. Losses at the gene ends were 5 bases for V and 0 bases for J; bases not matched to a gene: 5. CDR1 SEHNR and CDR2 FQNEAQ come from the germline V gene (reference sequence). This CDR3 contains 15 residues. The CDR3 DNA is TGTGCCAGCAGCACGGGACAGACTAGCACAGATACGCAGTATTTT. As protein: CASSTGQTSTDTQYF.

V usage is TRBV4-2 and J usage is TRBJ1-3, with D unresolved. V dropped 0 bases and J dropped 1 base, with 10 bases sitting between them. Per germline, CDR1 LGHNA and CDR2 YNFKEQ. The CDR3 contains 16 residues. CDR3 coding DNA: TGTGCCAGCAGCCAAGATCCTCCGGGATCTGGAAACACCATATATTTT. This encodes CASSQDPPGSGNTIYF.

The chain recombines TRBV5-4 with TRBJ2-4; a weak D match, TRBD2 (5 bases). Trimming took 4 bases from V and 5 from J, leaving 13 bases between them. The V gene's germline CDR1 is SGHNT and CDR2 YYREEE (reference sequence). This CDR3 comprises 14 residues. Here the CDR3 DNA reads TGTGCCAGCAGCCCGGGGTTGGCCCAAAACATTCAGTACTTC. Translation: CASSPGLAQNIQYF. The full variable domain, its missing parts supplied by reference TRBV5-4 and TRBJ2-4, is ETGVTQSPTHLIKTRGQQVTLRCSSQSGHNTVSWYQQALGQGPQFIFQYYREEENGRGNFPPRFSGLQFPNYSSELNVNALELDDSALYLCASSPGLAQNIQYFGAGTRLSVL.

This clone has just a few counts. This sequence joins TRBV5-1 and TRBJ1-2; possible D gene TRBD1, 5 bases. V was clipped by 0 bases and J by 1 base, with 7 bases between them. The V gene's germline CDR1 is SGHRS and CDR2 YFSETQ. CDR3 length: 14 amino acids. The CDR3 reads CASSLGDRNYGYTF. The CDR3 DNA sequence: TGCGCCAGCAGCTTGGGGGACCGTAACTATGGCTACACCTTC.

This clone has a single count. The V call is TRBV6-1, the J call TRBJ2-1; D is possibly TRBD2 (5 bases). Germline loops: CDR1 MNHNS, CDR2 SASEGT. Trimming shortened V by 6 bases and J by 4 bases, and 13 bases separated the two germline ends. The CDR3 is 14 residues long. The CDR3 sequence is CASRWASRYNEQFF. The CDR3 DNA is TGTGCCAGCAGGTGGGCTAGCAGGTACAATGAGCAGTTCTTC.

This chain connects TRBV7-2 to TRBJ2-2; 14 positions agree with TRBD2. Trimming cost V 5 bases and J 6 bases; bases outside gene matches: 8. CDR3 length: 17 residues. CDR1 is SGHTA and CDR2 is FQGNSA in the germline V gene. The CDR3 nucleotides are TGTGCCAGCAGCCTGGGACTAGCGGGAGCTGGCGCCGGGGAGCTGTTTTTT. This codes for CASSLGLAGAGAGELFF.

J is TRBJ2-1 and V is TRBV6-1, with D perhaps given as TRBD1 or TRBD2 (5 bases each). Trimming removed 2 bases at V and 8 bases at J, with 13 bases between. Germline CDR1 is MNHNS and CDR2 is SASEGT. There are 14 residues in the CDR3. In DNA form, the CDR3 reads TGTGCCAGCAGTGAAATCCTGAGGGACGATGAGCAGTTCTTC. Encoded protein: CASSEILRDDEQFF.

The chain links TRBV4-1 to TRBJ2-7, with 7 bases lining up with TRBD2. This CDR3 has 15 residues. Trimming took 1 base from V and 4 from J; bases not matched to a gene: 7. Germline V gene lookup returns CDR1 MGHRA and CDR2 YSYEKL. As DNA, the CDR3 is TGCGCCAGCAGCCAAGGATCAGCGGGATCTTACGAGCAGTACTTC. Amino acids: CASSQGSAGSYEQYF.

V gene TRBV5-1 combines with J gene TRBJ2-7; D possibly matches TRBD1 or TRBD2 (5 bases each). CDR1 and CDR2 (germline): SGHRS, YFSETQ. The CDR3 extends over 14 amino acids. Trimming pared 2 bases from V and 2 bases from J, leaving 11 bases between. The CDR3 loop is CASSFGTEPYEQYF. CDR3 bases: TGCGCCAGCAGCTTTGGGACGGAGCCCTACGAGCAGTACTTC.

J is TRBJ1-2 and V is TRBV19; D is ambiguous. Germline CDR1 reads LNHDA; CDR2 reads SQIVND (reference sequence). Trimming removed 7 bases from V and 5 bases from J, with 8 bases in between. This CDR3 has 11 amino acids. As DNA, the CDR3 is TGTGCCAGTACCCTAGGGTATGGCTACACCTTC. Translating gives CASTLGYGYTF.

The chain employs TRBV5-6 and TRBJ2-1; D may be TRBD2 (5 bases). Germline V gene data show CDR1 as SGHDT and CDR2 as YYEEEE. The germline V and J ends were trimmed by 4 bases and 1 base, with 12 bases remaining between them. This CDR3 has 15 residues. CDR3 region: CASSTRGGSYNEQFF. In DNA form, the CDR3 reads TGTGCCAGCAGCACCCGAGGCGGGTCCTACAATGAGCAGTTCTTC.

This clone was seen once. The chain links TRBV7-9 to TRBJ2-7; 7 nucleotides align to TRBD2. The germline V gene encodes CDR1 SEHNR and CDR2 FQNEAQ (reference sequence). V lost 4 bases, J lost 5 bases, and 5 bases stayed unmatched. The CDR3 totals 13 residues. This CDR3 reads CASSSRENNEQYF. The CDR3 DNA reads TGTGCCAGCAGCTCGCGGGAGAATAACGAGCAGTACTTC.

This clone was counted only a few times. The V and J genes are TRBV15 and TRBJ2-7; D is uncertain. Germline V gene lookup returns CDR1 LNHNV and CDR2 YYDKDF (reference sequence). Trimming cost V 1 base and J 5 bases, with 15 bases left between them. This CDR3 spans 15 amino acids. CDR3: CATSRGPPGRNEQYF. CDR3 nucleotides: TGTGCCACCAGCAGAGGGCCCCCGGGCCGCAACGAGCAGTACTTC. The full variable domain, completed using reference TRBV15 and TRBJ2-7, is DAMVIQNPRYQVTQFGKPVTLSCSQTLNHNVMYWYQQKSSQAPKLLFHYYDKDFNNEADTPDNFQSRRPNTSFCFLDIRSPGLGDTAMYLCATSRGPPGRNEQYFGPGTRLTVT.

The CDR3 region has the DNA TGTGCCAGTAGTACCCGTATGACGGGGCGTTCCTACAATGAGCAGTTCTTC. Its protein product is CASSTRMTGRSYNEQFF. V gene TRBV19 combines with J gene TRBJ2-1; D possibly matches TRBD1 or TRBD2 (5 bases each). This CDR3 is built from 17 residues. Germline CDR1 and CDR2: LNHDA and SQIVND (reference sequence). V lost 4 bases to trimming and J lost 1 base, with 17 bases between them.

J is TRBJ2-7 and V is TRBV7-9; TRBD1 matches at 8 bases. The CDR3 is made up of 14 amino acids. From germline, CDR1 is SEHNR and CDR2 FQNEAQ (reference sequence). The trim removed 4 bases at V and 5 bases at J, leaving 7 bases unmatched. CDR3: CASSSTGAAHEQYF. CDR3 sequence (DNA): TGTGCCAGCAGCTCGACAGGGGCCGCTCACGAGCAGTACTTC.

The chain is built from TRBV15 and TRBJ1-5; 11 nucleotides match TRBD1. The CDR3 loop spans 17 amino acids. V dropped 1 base and J dropped 5; count of bases not matched to a gene: 7. The germline gives CDR1 LNHNV, CDR2 YYDKDF (reference sequence). The CDR3 loop reads CATSRGGGQGAYQPQHF. CDR3 nucleotides: TGTGCCACCAGCAGAGGGGGTGGACAGGGGGCTTATCAGCCCCAGCATTTT.

This rearrangement joins TRBV6-1 to TRBJ2-3; 8 bases match TRBD2. Germline values: CDR1 MNHNS, CDR2 SASEGT. CDR3 length: 14 amino acids. The V and J ends lost 6 bases and 7 bases, in that order; junction bases with no gene match: 9. The CDR3: CASSGRGIRYTQYF. The CDR3 DNA reads TGTGCCAGCAGCGGGAGGGGAATTCGATATACGCAGTATTTT.

The chain carries TRBV6-5 and TRBJ1-5; D is unresolved. Germline V CDR1 and CDR2: MNHEY, SVGAGI. The V end lost 0 bases, the J end lost 3 bases, and 9 bases lay between the germline ends. This CDR3 contains 15 residues. The CDR3 nucleotides are TGTGCCAGCAGTTACTCTTACAGTTACAATCAGCCCCAGCATTTT. Residues: CASSYSYSYNQPQHF.

The chain joins TRBV4-2 to TRBJ2-1; tentatively, D is TRBD2 (6 bases). In germline, CDR1 is LGHNA, CDR2 YNFKEQ. The CDR3 is made up of 16 amino acids. Trimming left V 4 bases short and J 5 bases short, with 18 bases between. CDR3 nucleotides: TGTGCCAGCAGCCGATCGGGGGAGTCTGTTAACAATGAGCAGTTCTTC. It encodes CASSRSGESVNNEQFF.

The rearrangement joins TRBV2 to TRBJ2-7, with D possibly called TRBD1 or TRBD2 (6 bases each). The CDR3 totals 14 residues. Germline-derived CDR1 and CDR2 are SNHLY and FYNNEI. The V gene lost 4 bases and the J gene lost 1 base, with 11 bases spanning the gap. The CDR3 protein is CASSGGGRSYEQYF. The CDR3, as DNA: TGTGCCAGCAGTGGAGGGGGGAGGTCCTACGAGCAGTACTTC.

The chain has TRBV15 and TRBJ2-7, with 12 bases identical to TRBD1. V lost 2 bases and J lost 5; bases outside the gene matches: 4. This CDR3 has 15 residues. Germline V gene sequence: CDR1 LNHNV, CDR2 YYDKDF (reference sequence). The chain's CDR3 is CATSRSRDRGHEQYF. In DNA, the CDR3 is TGTGCCACCAGCAGATCCCGGGACAGGGGGCACGAGCAGTACTTC.

The CDR3 DNA reads as TGTGCCACCAGCAGTTCTAGCGGGAGGGCCCTGGGTGAGCAGTTCTTC. This gives the protein CATSSSSGRALGEQFF. The genes are TRBV15 and TRBJ2-1; TRBD2 aligns across 12 bases. The CDR3 is made up of 16 amino acids. V shed 3 bases and J 9 bases; nucleotides not matched to a gene: 9. Germline-derived CDR1 and CDR2 are LNHNV and YYDKDF (reference sequence).

The chain is built from TRBV4-2 and TRBJ1-4; no definite D call. The CDR3 covers 15 residues. The germline gives CDR1 LGHNA, CDR2 YNFKEQ. The germline V and J ends were trimmed by 0 bases and 2 bases, with 7 bases remaining between them. CDR3 sequence reads: CASSQDGGTNEKLFF. The CDR3 DNA is TGTGCCAGCAGCCAAGACGGCGGTACTAATGAAAAACTGTTTTTT.

This chain joins TRBV28 and TRBJ2-7; TRBD2 matches at 10 bases. Looked up from germline, CDR1 is MDHEN and CDR2 is SYDVKM. The CDR3 consists of 16 residues. The junction had 10 bases not matched to a gene; V was cut back by 2 bases and J by 6 bases. CDR3: CASSLSGRAFSIEQYF. As DNA, the CDR3 is TGTGCCAGCAGTTTAAGCGGGAGGGCCTTTAGCATCGAGCAGTACTTC.

The rearrangement links TRBV7-2 to TRBJ2-7; D might be TRBD1 (5 bases). Looked up from germline, CDR1 is SGHTA and CDR2 is FQGNSA. This CDR3 has 15 amino acids. Trimming stripped 1 base from V and 3 bases from J, with 13 bases between. CDR3 nucleotide sequence: TGTGCCAGCAGCTTAGGACGCGACAGACTCTACGAGCAGTACTTC. Translating gives CASSLGRDRLYEQYF.

This chain links TRBV6-6 with TRBJ2-2; D may be TRBD2 (6 bases). CDR1 is MNHNY and CDR2 is SVGAGI in the germline V gene (reference sequence). The CDR3 has 15 amino acids. Trimming pared 8 bases from V and 4 bases from J, leaving 17 bases between. The CDR3 here is CASGPVAAVTGELFF. The CDR3 bases are TGTGCCAGCGGACCTGTAGCGGCGGTCACCGGGGAGCTGTTTTTT.